This is a list of T cell receptor beta chains from one sample in a study of T cells after yellow fever vaccination. TCRdb independently ran MiXCR on the 5' RACE reads; one entry per CDR3 protein. Of approximately 300,000 distinct CDR3 sequences in the sample, 6.5% to 8.5% were seen once. The specimen comprised PBMCs, sampled about 41 days after the first yellow fever vaccination. The receptors come from a man between 18 and 29 years old who received the YFV17D yellow fever vaccine. CDR3s include the opening cysteine and the closing phenylalanine or tryptophan. The order of the fields is D gene, clone size, V gene, J gene, CDR3 DNA, CDR3 protein. A D gene is named only where the DNA matches it firmly. The listing skips clone size in some rows; elsewhere it reads once, few, many or a size class.

>-|many|TRBV7-9|TRBJ2-3
TGTGCCAGCAGCTTAGCCACAGATACGCAGTATTTT
CASSLATDTQYF
>-|-|TRBV25-1|TRBJ2-7
TGTGCCAGCAGTAAGGGTGGTAGCGGCAAGCAGTACTTC
CASSKGGSGKQYF
>-|once|TRBV20-1|TRBJ2-2
TGCAGTGCTAGAGATCGCCAGAATTTGAACACCGGGGAGCTGTTTTTT
CSARDRQNLNTGELFF
>-|few|TRBV6-5|TRBJ1-1
TGTGCCAGCAGTTACTCGGTACTGGTGTCTGCTGAAGCTTTCTTT
CASSYSVLVSAEAFF
>-|few|TRBV12-5|TRBJ1-2
TGTGCTAGTGGTTTGTTGGAGCACTATGGCTACACCTTC
CASGLLEHYGYTF
>-|-|TRBV5-4|TRBJ2-3
TGTGCCTGCAGCTTGGAATTGACGGGGGCAAGCACAGATACGCAGTATTTT
CACSLELTGASTDTQYF
>-|few|TRBV7-9|TRBJ1-4
TGTGCCAGCAGCTTGACGGACACTAATGAAAAACTGTTTTTT
CASSLTDTNEKLFF
>-|many|TRBV7-8|TRBJ2-5
TGTGCCAGCAACCCCGGGGACCAAGAGACCCAGTACTTC
CASNPGDQETQYF
>TRBD1|many|TRBV18|TRBJ1-5
TGTGCCAGCTCAGGGACAGGGGGAGGCAATCAGCCCCAGCATTTT
CASSGTGGGNQPQHF
>-|many|TRBV7-2|TRBJ2-3
TGTGCCAGCAGCTTATACGAAGTGGCAGATACGCAGTATTTT
CASSLYEVADTQYF
>-|few|TRBV5-5|TRBJ2-3
TGTGCCAGCAGCGAGCCTATAGATACGCAGTATTTT
CASSEPIDTQYF
>-|few|TRBV27|TRBJ1-6
TGTGCCAGCAGTTTAAGGGACGTGGGTACCAATTCACCCCTCCACTTT
CASSLRDVGTNSPLHF
>TRBD1|few|TRBV4-3|TRBJ2-3
TGCGCCAGCAGCAAGGGACTGACAGGGGTAGGAACAGATACGCAGTATTTT
CASSKGLTGVGTDTQYF
>-|few|TRBV6-5|TRBJ2-3
TGTGCCAGCAGTTACGCAGGGGGGGTACTAAGGGATACGCAGTATTTT
CASSYAGGVLRDTQYF
>TRBD2|few|TRBV6-1|TRBJ2-5
TGTGCCAGCAGTCCCCTTGGGGCGGGGGGGGTAGAGACCCAGTACTTC
CASSPLGAGGVETQYF
>-|many|TRBV29-1|TRBJ2-2
TGCAGCGTTGGTCGGGCAGGTAACACCGGGGAGCTGTTTTTT
CSVGRAGNTGELFF
>TRBD2|few|TRBV14|TRBJ2-1
TGTGCCAGCAGCCAACCGCGAAGGACTAGCGGGTCGGATGAGCAGTTCTTC
CASSQPRRTSGSDEQFF
>-|-|TRBV28|TRBJ2-3
TGTGCCAGCAGTAGATACGCATCCCCTGAGGCAGATACGCAGTATTTT
CASSRYASPEADTQYF
>-|few|TRBV7-9|TRBJ1-2
TGTGCCAGCAGCTTTTCAGGGGTAGAGAATGGCTACACCTTC
CASSFSGVENGYTF
>-|many|TRBV3-1|TRBJ2-6
TGTGCCAGCAGCCAAGTATTCGGCTCTGGGGCCAACGTCCTGACTTTC
CASSQVFGSGANVLTF
>-|many|TRBV19|TRBJ2-2
TGTGCCAGTAGTGGAACCGGGGAGCTGTTTTTT
CASSGTGELFF
>-|few|TRBV2|TRBJ2-1
TGTGCCAGCAGTCGAATTGAGCAGTTCTTC
CASSRIEQFF
>TRBD1|few|TRBV20-1|TRBJ1-4
TGCAGTGCTAGTAGAAGGGGGCATGAAAAACTGTTTTTT
CSASRRGHEKLFF
>-|many|TRBV6-2/TRBV6-3|TRBJ2-7
TGTGCCAGCAGTTATCGCGGACTCTACGAGCAGTACTTC
CASSYRGLYEQYF
>-|many|TRBV5-5|TRBJ2-7
TGTGCCAGCAGCGCCCCGGAGGGTCACGAGCAGTACTTC
CASSAPEGHEQYF
>-|few|TRBV5-1|TRBJ2-1
TGCGCCAGCAGCCTAACCAATCCACACAATGAGCAGTTCTTC
CASSLTNPHNEQFF
>TRBD1|few|TRBV27|TRBJ1-6
TGTGCCAGCAGCTTTGGGACAGGGGGCTATTCACCCCTCCACTTT
CASSFGTGGYSPLHF
>TRBD1|few|TRBV5-1|TRBJ1-2
TGCGCCAGCAGATCTGGACAGGGGAAGGAAGGCTACACCTTC
CASRSGQGKEGYTF
>-|-|TRBV12-3/TRBV12-4|TRBJ1-2
TGTGCCAGCAGTGGGCGGGGGTATGGCTACACCTTC
CASSGRGYGYTF
>-|many|TRBV7-3|TRBJ2-1
TGTGCCAGCAGCCATGGAGGGGATGAGCAGTTCTTC
CASSHGGDEQFF
>-|-|TRBV10-3|TRBJ2-5
TGTGCCATCAGTACTCTGGAGGGAGAGACCCAGTACTTC
CAISTLEGETQYF
>-|-|TRBV20-1|TRBJ1-4
TGCAGTGCTAGTACAGCATCAAATGAAAAACTGTTTTTT
CSASTASNEKLFF
>-|many|TRBV6-2/TRBV6-3|TRBJ1-1
TGTGCCAGCAGACGGGGGGTAACGAACACTGAAGCTTTCTTT
CASRRGVTNTEAFF
>-|few|TRBV6-5|TRBJ1-5
TGTGCCAGCAGTAGGGAGGAGAATAGCAATCAGCCCCAGCATTTT
CASSREENSNQPQHF
>-|-|TRBV20-1|TRBJ2-3
TGCAGTGCTAGAAATCCGGGGGCGTCAGATACGCAGTATTTT
CSARNPGASDTQYF
>TRBD1|few|TRBV2|TRBJ2-1
TGTGCCAGCAGTCCCCAACGGACAGGCAATGGTGAGCAGTTCTTC
CASSPQRTGNGEQFF
>-|-|TRBV20-1|TRBJ1-5
TGCAGTGCTAGGGACAGTAGCAATCAGCCCCAGCATTTT
CSARDSSNQPQHF
>-|few|TRBV7-2|TRBJ1-5
TGTGCCAGCAGCTTAGGAATCAATCAGCCCCAGCATTTT
CASSLGINQPQHF
>TRBD1|few|TRBV5-1|TRBJ2-3
TGCGCCAGCAGCACCGGACAGGGCGGAGATACGCAGTATTTT
CASSTGQGGDTQYF
>-|few|TRBV5-4|TRBJ2-1
TGTGCCAGCAGCCTGCCCGACAGGCGCAATGAGCAGTTCTTC
CASSLPDRRNEQFF
>-|few|TRBV4-1|TRBJ1-2
TGCGCCAGCAGCCACCGTTCGGCGGGAATAAATGGCTACACCTTC
CASSHRSAGINGYTF
>-|few|TRBV11-2|TRBJ2-1
TGTGCCAGCAGCCGGGGTGAGGGGGGGGTACATGAGCAGTTCTTC
CASSRGEGGVHEQFF
>-|-|TRBV10-3|TRBJ2-3
TGTGCCATCAAGGAGGGCACGGACACAGATACGCAGTATTTT
CAIKEGTDTDTQYF
>-|few|TRBV3-1|TRBJ1-1
TGTGCCAGCAGCCAATGGTGGGCCAGGGAGAACACTGAAGCTTTCTTT
CASSQWWARENTEAFF
>-|few|TRBV15|TRBJ1-2
TGTGCCACCAGCACTCCCGGGACACATAACTATGGCTACACCTTC
CATSTPGTHNYGYTF
>TRBD1|few|TRBV20-1|TRBJ2-2
TGCAGTGCTAGAGATATAACAGGGGGAACCGGGGAGCTGTTTTTT
CSARDITGGTGELFF
>TRBD1|few|TRBV6-1|TRBJ1-2
TGTGCCAGCAGTACCGCTGGGACAGCCAACTATGGCTACACCTTC
CASSTAGTANYGYTF
>-|few|TRBV7-8|TRBJ1-3
TGTGCCAGCAGCTTGCCCTCTCAGGTGTTCTCTGGAAACACCATATATTTT
CASSLPSQVFSGNTIYF
>TRBD1|-|TRBV5-4|TRBJ1-5
TGTGCCAGCAGCTTGGACCCAGGGGGCGCGCAGCATTTT
CASSLDPGGAQHF
>TRBD2|many|TRBV24-1|TRBJ2-1
TGTGCCACCAGTGATTTCGGGGGGGCAGGCTACAATGAGCAGTTCTTC
CATSDFGGAGYNEQFF
>-|-|TRBV6-2/TRBV6-3|TRBJ1-1
TGTGCCAGCCGTTATGGGGGGCAGAGCACTGACTCGTTCTTT
CASRYGGQSTDSFF
>-|-|TRBV4-3|TRBJ1-2
TGCGCCAGCAGCCAAGCGCCAGCTCGTAACTATGGCTACACCTTC
CASSQAPARNYGYTF
>-|few|TRBV20-1|TRBJ1-5
TGCAGTGCTAGTTGGGGCAATCAGCCCCAGCATTTT
CSASWGNQPQHF